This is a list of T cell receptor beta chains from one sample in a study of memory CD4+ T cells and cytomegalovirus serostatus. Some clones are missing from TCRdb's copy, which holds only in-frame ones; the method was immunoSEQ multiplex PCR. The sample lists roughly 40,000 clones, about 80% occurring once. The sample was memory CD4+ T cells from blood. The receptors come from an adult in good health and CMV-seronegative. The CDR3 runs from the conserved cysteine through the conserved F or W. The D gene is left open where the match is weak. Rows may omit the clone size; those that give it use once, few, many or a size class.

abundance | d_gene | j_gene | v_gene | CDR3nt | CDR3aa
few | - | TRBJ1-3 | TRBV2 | TGTGCCAGCAGTGAGGGCAGAGTACGCTCTGGAAACACCATATATTTT | CASSEGRVRSGNTIYF
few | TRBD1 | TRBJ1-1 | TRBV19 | TGTGCCACCCGGGACAGGGAATCGGTTGCTGAAGCTTTCTTT | CATRDRESVAEAFF
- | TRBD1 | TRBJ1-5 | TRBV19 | TGTGCCAGTACCCGGGGCAGGGGGCAGGATCAGCCCCAGCATTTT | CASTRGRGQDQPQHF
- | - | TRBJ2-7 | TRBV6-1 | TGTGCCAGCAGTGAAGTCCTCCCGGGCCGCTACGAGCAGTACTTC | CASSEVLPGRYEQYF
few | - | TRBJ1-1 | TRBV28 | TGTGCCAGCAGTTTGGGCAGGGGTTATGAAGCTTTCTTT | CASSLGRGYEAFF
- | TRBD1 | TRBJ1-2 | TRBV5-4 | TGTGCCAGCAGCTTTGTGACAGGGGCCTCGGGAGGCTACACCTTC | CASSFVTGASGGYTF
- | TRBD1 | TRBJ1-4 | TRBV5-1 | TGCGCCAGCCGACAGGGGGGACCCGTTTCGAATGAAAAACTGTTTTTT | CASRQGGPVSNEKLFF
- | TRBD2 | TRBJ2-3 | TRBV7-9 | TGTGCCAGCAGCTTAGCGCCGAGGTGGGAGGGCCTCGGGGATACGCAGTATTTT | CASSLAPRWEGLGDTQYF
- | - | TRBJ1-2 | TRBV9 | TGTGCCAGCAGCGCCCACAGACAGGATTTTGGCTACACCTTC | CASSAHRQDFGYTF
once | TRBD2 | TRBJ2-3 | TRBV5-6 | TGTGCCAGCAGCTTTATTCTCCTGCAGCGGGATCCGGGTACGCAGTATTTT | CASSFILLQRDPGTQYF
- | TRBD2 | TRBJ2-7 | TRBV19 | TGTGCCAGTAGTGCAGCGGGGTTGGGGTCCTACGAGCAGTACTTC | CASSAAGLGSYEQYF
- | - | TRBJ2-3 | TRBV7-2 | TGTGCCAGCAGCCCCAAAGGACGGAGTTCCACAGATACGCAGTATTTT | CASSPKGRSSTDTQYF
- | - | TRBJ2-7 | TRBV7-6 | TGTGCCAGCAGCTATAATTTCGGCGAGCAGTACTTC | CASSYNFGEQYF
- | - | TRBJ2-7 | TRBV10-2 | TGCGCCAGCAGTGAGAGGTGGGGGAGCTACGAGCAGTACTTC | CASSERWGSYEQYF
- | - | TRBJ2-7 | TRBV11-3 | TGTGCCAGCAGCTTGGACTGGGACGGTGGTAACGAGCAGTACTTC | CASSLDWDGGNEQYF
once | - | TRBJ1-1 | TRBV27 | TGTGCCAGCAAGTTTGCCGGAAGTGGCGCCGGGAACACTGAAGCTTTCTTT | CASKFAGSGAGNTEAFF
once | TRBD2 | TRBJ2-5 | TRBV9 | TGTGCCAGCAGCCGGACTAGCGGGAGCCAGGAGACCCAGTACTTC | CASSRTSGSQETQYF
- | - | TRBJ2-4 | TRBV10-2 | TGCGCCAGCAAGGCAGCTACTTACCAGAGGGAAAACATTCAGTACTTC | CASKAATYQRENIQYF
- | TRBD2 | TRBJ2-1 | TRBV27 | TGTGCCAGCAGTCCCACGAGGCCCAGCGGGAACCTTGAGCAGTTCTTC | CASSPTRPSGNLEQFF
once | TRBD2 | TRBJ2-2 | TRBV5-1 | TGCGCCAGCTTGGGACTAGCGGGAGCGGTCGGGGAGCTGTTTTTT | CASLGLAGAVGELFF
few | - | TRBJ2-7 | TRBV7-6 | TGTGCCAGCAGCCCTCTGGACGGCTCCTACGAGCAGTACTTC | CASSPLDGSYEQYF
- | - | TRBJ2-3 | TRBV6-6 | TGTGCCAGCAGTTCGAGGGGACTCGGCACAGATACGCAGTATTTT | CASSSRGLGTDTQYF
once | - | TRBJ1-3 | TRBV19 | TGTGCCAGTAGTACAGGGAATTCGGGAAACACCATATATTTT | CASSTGNSGNTIYF
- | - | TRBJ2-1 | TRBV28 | TGTGCCAGCAGTCGATATGAGCAGTTCTTC | CASSRYEQFF
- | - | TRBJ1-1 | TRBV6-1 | TGTGCCAGCAGTGATGGCAGGGCCCCTGAAGCTTTCTTT | CASSDGRAPEAFF
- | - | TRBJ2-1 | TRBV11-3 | TGTGCCAGCAGCTTAGTCGCTAGCAACAATGAGCAGTTCTTC | CASSLVASNNEQFF
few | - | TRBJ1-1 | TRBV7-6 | TGTGCCAGCAGCTTAGTCGGCGGTAACACTGAAGCTTTCTTT | CASSLVGGNTEAFF
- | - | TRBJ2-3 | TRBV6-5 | TGTGCCAGCAGTTACGGCAGGGGTGGAAGCACAGATACGCAGTATTTT | CASSYGRGGSTDTQYF
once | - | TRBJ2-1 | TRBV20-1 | TGCAGTGCATCTCCGGGGTTTGGGAAGTTCTTC | CSASPGFGKFF
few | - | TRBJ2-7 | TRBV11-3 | TGTGCCAGCAGTCAAACGACAGAGATCTACGAGCAGTACTTC | CASSQTTEIYEQYF
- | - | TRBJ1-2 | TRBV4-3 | TGCGCCAGCAGCCAAGATGTCCAGGGAAGTAACTATGGCTACACCTTC | CASSQDVQGSNYGYTF
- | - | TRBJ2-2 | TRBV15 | TGTGCCACCAGCAGAACCTATACCGGGGAGCTGTTTTTT | CATSRTYTGELFF
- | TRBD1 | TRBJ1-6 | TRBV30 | TGTGCCTGGAGTGCCACGAGGGGGCCCGATTCACCCCTCCACTTT | CAWSATRGPDSPLHF
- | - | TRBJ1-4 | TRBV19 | TGTGCCAGTAGTTCCCACCGTGGAACTAATGAAAAACTGTTTTTT | CASSSHRGTNEKLFF
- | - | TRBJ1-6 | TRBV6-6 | TGTGCCAGCAGTAGGGACCGCTATAATTCACCCCTCCACTTT | CASSRDRYNSPLHF
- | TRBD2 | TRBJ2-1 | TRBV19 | TGTGCCAGTAGTAATCGGCGGGAGGGCGGGCAGTTCTTC | CASSNRREGGQFF
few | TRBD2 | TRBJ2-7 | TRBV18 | TGTGCCAGCTCACCAAATCCGGGAGGGTACGAGCAGTACTTC | CASSPNPGGYEQYF
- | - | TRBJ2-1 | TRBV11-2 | TGTGCCAGCAGCTTAGAATCCCTAGGCAATGAGCAGTTCTTC | CASSLESLGNEQFF
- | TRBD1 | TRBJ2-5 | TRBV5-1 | TGCGCCAGCAGCCGGGGACAGGGGTTTGGCAACCAAGAGACCCAGTACTTC | CASSRGQGFGNQETQYF
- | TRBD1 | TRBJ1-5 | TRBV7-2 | TGTGCCAGCAGCTTCGACAGGGGAGGACAGCCCCAGCATTTT | CASSFDRGGQPQHF
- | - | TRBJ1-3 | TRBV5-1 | TGCGCCAGCAGAGCTAGCGGAGCTCGGGACACCATATATTTT | CASRASGARDTIYF
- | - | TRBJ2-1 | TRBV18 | TGTGCCAGCTCAAGCCGAAACAATGAGCAGTTCTTC | CASSSRNNEQFF
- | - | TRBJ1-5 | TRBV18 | TGTGCCAGCTCACCAGGGGCAGGGTCGGGCAATCAGCCCCAGCATTTT | CASSPGAGSGNQPQHF
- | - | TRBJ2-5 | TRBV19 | TGTGCCAGTAGTATTGGGACAAGGGGTAGAGAGACCCAGTACTTC | CASSIGTRGRETQYF
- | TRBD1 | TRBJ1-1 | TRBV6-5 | TGTGCCAGCAGTTACTCCTGGACAGGGGGAAACACTGAAGCTTTCTTT | CASSYSWTGGNTEAFF
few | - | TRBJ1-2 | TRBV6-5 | TGTGCCAGCAGAAGGACAGCCTCTAACTATGGCTACACCTTC | CASRRTASNYGYTF
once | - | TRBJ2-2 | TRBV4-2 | TGTGCCAGCAGCCTTAGATCGAAAGGGAACACCGGGGAGCTGTTTTTT | CASSLRSKGNTGELFF
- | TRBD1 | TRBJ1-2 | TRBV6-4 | TGTGCCAGCACCGCACCACAGGGGAGAGCTAACTATGGCTACACCTTC | CASTAPQGRANYGYTF
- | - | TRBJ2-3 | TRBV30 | TGTGCCTGGAGCCCTAGTCAGCACTTGGGCACAGATACGCAGTATTTT | CAWSPSQHLGTDTQYF
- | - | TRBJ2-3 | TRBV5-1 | TGCGCCAGCAGCTTGGTGTCAGGGGCTTCCACAGATACGCAGTATTTT | CASSLVSGASTDTQYF
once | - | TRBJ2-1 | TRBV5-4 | TGTGCCAGCAGCTTTTCTGGAGATGAGCAGTTCTTC | CASSFSGDEQFF
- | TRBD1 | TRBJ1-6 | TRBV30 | TGTGCCTGGAGTTTAGGGACAGGAAATTCACCCCTCCACTTT | CAWSLGTGNSPLHF
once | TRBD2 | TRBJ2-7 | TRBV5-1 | TGCGCCAGCAGCTTGGCGAGCGGGAGCCACGAGCAGTACTTC | CASSLASGSHEQYF
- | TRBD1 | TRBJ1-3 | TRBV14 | TGTGCCAGCAGCTGGACAGGGCCGGGAAACACCATATATTTT | CASSWTGPGNTIYF
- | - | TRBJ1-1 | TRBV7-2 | TGTGCCAGCAGCTTATTCGGAAAGGGCACTGAAGCTTTCTTT | CASSLFGKGTEAFF
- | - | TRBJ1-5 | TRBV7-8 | TGTGCCAGCAGCTTCTCTCACAACAACAATCAGCCCCAGCATTTT | CASSFSHNNNQPQHF
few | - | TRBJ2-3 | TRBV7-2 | TGTGCCAGCAGCGTGACTCCCACAGATACGCAGTATTTT | CASSVTPTDTQYF